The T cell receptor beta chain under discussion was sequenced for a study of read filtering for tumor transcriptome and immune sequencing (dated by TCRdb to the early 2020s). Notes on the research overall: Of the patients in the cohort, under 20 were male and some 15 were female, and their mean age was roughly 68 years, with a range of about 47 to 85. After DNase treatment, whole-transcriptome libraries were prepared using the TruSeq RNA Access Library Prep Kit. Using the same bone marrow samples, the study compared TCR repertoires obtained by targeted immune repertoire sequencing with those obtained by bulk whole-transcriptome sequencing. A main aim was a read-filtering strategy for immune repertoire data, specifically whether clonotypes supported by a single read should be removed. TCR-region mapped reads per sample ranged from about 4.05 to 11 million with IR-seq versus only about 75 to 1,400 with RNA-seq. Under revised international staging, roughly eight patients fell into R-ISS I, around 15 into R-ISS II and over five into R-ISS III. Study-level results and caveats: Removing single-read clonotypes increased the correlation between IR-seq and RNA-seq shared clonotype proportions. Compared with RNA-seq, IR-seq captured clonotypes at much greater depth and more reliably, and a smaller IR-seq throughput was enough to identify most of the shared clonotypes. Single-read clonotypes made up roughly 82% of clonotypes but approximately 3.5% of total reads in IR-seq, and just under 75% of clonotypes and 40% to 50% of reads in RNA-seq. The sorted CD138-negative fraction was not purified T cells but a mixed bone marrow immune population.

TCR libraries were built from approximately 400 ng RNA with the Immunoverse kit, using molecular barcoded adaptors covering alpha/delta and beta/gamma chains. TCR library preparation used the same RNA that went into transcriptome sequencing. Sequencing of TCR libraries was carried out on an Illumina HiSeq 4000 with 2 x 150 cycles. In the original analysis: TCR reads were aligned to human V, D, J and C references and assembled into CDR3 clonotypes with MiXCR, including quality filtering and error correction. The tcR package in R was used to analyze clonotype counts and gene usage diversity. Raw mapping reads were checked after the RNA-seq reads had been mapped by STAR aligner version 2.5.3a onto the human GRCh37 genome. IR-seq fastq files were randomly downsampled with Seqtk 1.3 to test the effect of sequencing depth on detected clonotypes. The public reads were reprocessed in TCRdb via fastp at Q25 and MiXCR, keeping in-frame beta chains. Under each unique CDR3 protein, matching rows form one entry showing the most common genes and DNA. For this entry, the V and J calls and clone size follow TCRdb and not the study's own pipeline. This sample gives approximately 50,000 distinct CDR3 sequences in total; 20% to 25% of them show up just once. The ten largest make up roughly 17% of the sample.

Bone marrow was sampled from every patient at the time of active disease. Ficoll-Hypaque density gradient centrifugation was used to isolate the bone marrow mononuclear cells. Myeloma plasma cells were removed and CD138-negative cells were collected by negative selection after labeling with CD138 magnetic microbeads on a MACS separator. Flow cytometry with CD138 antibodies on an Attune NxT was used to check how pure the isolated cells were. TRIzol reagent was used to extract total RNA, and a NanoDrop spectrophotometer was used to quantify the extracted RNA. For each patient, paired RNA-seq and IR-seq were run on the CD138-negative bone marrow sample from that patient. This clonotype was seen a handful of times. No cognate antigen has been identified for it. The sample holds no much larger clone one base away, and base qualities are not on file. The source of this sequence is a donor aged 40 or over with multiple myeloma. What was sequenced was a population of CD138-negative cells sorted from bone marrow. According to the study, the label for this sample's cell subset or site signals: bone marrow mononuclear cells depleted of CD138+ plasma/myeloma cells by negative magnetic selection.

In nucleotides, the sequence is TGTGCCAGTAGGAATGACAGGGGGTTAGATCAGCCCCAGCATTTT. The translation is CASRNDRGLDQPQHF. The rearranged segments are TRBV19 and TRBJ1-5; TRBD1 lines up with 9 middle nucleotides. At the junction V is shortened by 6 bases and J by 5 bases; bases outside the gene matches: 8. The CDR3 runs 15 residues from the cysteine to the phenylalanine. Only CDR3 DNA is held: 45 bases, read in frame from base 1. The germline V gene (reference sequence) gives CDR1 as LNHDA and CDR2 as SQIVND.